This is a list of T cell receptor beta chains from one sample in a study of radiotherapy plus CTLA-4 blockade in lung cancer. The data were produced by immunoSEQ multiplex PCR, yet TCRdb's version contains in-frame clones alone and is incomplete. Of around 43,000 clones listed, roughly 70% were seen once; the top ten hold around 9.6%. The material sequenced was peripheral blood, taken from a patient treated with radiotherapy plus ipilimumab. All receptors derive from a human donor with non-small cell lung cancer who had stable disease on radiotherapy plus ipilimumab. Each CDR3 is given with its conserved first and last residue. Fields, in order: D gene, J gene, clone size, V gene, CDR3 DNA, CDR3 protein. A D gene is named only where the DNA matches it firmly. Size is omitted from some rows. Given values are once, few, many or a class for expanded clones.

D gene: NA; J gene: TRBJ2-3; clone size: NA; V gene: TRBV6-6; CDR3 DNA: TGTGCCAGCAGACTACAAACAGATACGCAGTATTTT; CDR3 protein: CASRLQTDTQYF
D gene: NA; J gene: TRBJ1-3; clone size: NA; V gene: TRBV5-1; CDR3 DNA: TGCGCCAGCAGCTTGGGAACAGGACCTTTCGGAAACACCATATATTTT; CDR3 protein: CASSLGTGPFGNTIYF
D gene: TRBD1; J gene: TRBJ1-4; clone size: NA; V gene: TRBV2; CDR3 DNA: TGTGCCAGCAGTTACAGGGGGGATGAAAAACTGTTTTTT; CDR3 protein: CASSYRGDEKLFF
D gene: NA; J gene: TRBJ1-3; clone size: NA; V gene: TRBV7-2; CDR3 DNA: TGTGCCAGCAGCTTAGGGCCCGTAACGAGGAACACCATATATTTT; CDR3 protein: CASSLGPVTRNTIYF
D gene: NA; J gene: TRBJ1-1; clone size: NA; V gene: TRBV10-3; CDR3 DNA: TGTGCCATCAGCCTGACAGGCATGAACACTGAAGCTTTCTTT; CDR3 protein: CAISLTGMNTEAFF
D gene: TRBD1; J gene: TRBJ1-4; clone size: NA; V gene: TRBV15; CDR3 DNA: TGTGCCACCAGCAGAGTGGGACAGGGGATCGAAAAACTGTTTTTT; CDR3 protein: CATSRVGQGIEKLFF
D gene: NA; J gene: TRBJ2-5; clone size: NA; V gene: TRBV11-3; CDR3 DNA: TGTGCCAGCAGCCACCGGGCCCAGGGTGAACAAGAGACCCAGTACTTC; CDR3 protein: CASSHRAQGEQETQYF
D gene: TRBD1; J gene: TRBJ1-1; clone size: NA; V gene: TRBV19; CDR3 DNA: TGTGCCAGTAGTATCCTTGGGACAGGGGGCTCTTTGAACACTGAAGCTTTCTTT; CDR3 protein: CASSILGTGGSLNTEAFF
D gene: TRBD1; J gene: TRBJ2-7; clone size: once; V gene: TRBV7-9; CDR3 DNA: TGTGCCAGCAGCTTCGGAAGACAGGGGAACGAGCAGTACTTC; CDR3 protein: CASSFGRQGNEQYF
D gene: TRBD1; J gene: TRBJ1-1; clone size: few; V gene: TRBV6-5; CDR3 DNA: TGTGCCAGCAGGGGACAGACGGAGACTGAAGCTTTCTTT; CDR3 protein: CASRGQTETEAFF
D gene: TRBD1; J gene: TRBJ1-1; clone size: NA; V gene: TRBV6-5; CDR3 DNA: TGTGCCAGCAGGACGACAGGGGGCAGAGCTGAAGCTTTCTTT; CDR3 protein: CASRTTGGRAEAFF
D gene: TRBD2; J gene: TRBJ2-7; clone size: NA; V gene: TRBV5-1; CDR3 DNA: TGCGCCAGCTCGTGGGCGGGGGGCTCCTACGAGCAGTACTTC; CDR3 protein: CASSWAGGSYEQYF
D gene: NA; J gene: TRBJ2-1; clone size: NA; V gene: TRBV7-9; CDR3 DNA: TGTGCCAGCAGCCCCCCCGAGACTTACTACAATGAGCAGTTCTTC; CDR3 protein: CASSPPETYYNEQFF
D gene: NA; J gene: TRBJ2-5; clone size: NA; V gene: TRBV7-9; CDR3 DNA: TGTGCCAGCAGCTTAGCCTGGGAGTCGGGGGAGACCCAGTACTTC; CDR3 protein: CASSLAWESGETQYF
D gene: NA; J gene: TRBJ2-7; clone size: NA; V gene: TRBV6-1; CDR3 DNA: TGTGCCAGCAGGGCAGCTGCGGCTCGGCAGTACTTC; CDR3 protein: CASRAAAARQYF
D gene: TRBD1; J gene: TRBJ2-1; clone size: NA; V gene: TRBV5-1; CDR3 DNA: TGCGCCAGCAGCTTTGCCACAGGGGGTGGGGTTGAGCAGTTCTTC; CDR3 protein: CASSFATGGGVEQFF
D gene: NA; J gene: TRBJ1-2; clone size: NA; V gene: TRBV7-8; CDR3 DNA: TGTGCCAGCAGCTTAGCACGGGCAGGGACTAACTATGGCTACACCTTC; CDR3 protein: CASSLARAGTNYGYTF
D gene: NA; J gene: TRBJ2-7; clone size: NA; V gene: TRBV15; CDR3 DNA: TGTGCCACCAGCAGAGATCTGGAGCAGTACTTC; CDR3 protein: CATSRDLEQYF
D gene: TRBD2; J gene: TRBJ2-1; clone size: NA; V gene: TRBV5-8; CDR3 DNA: TGTGCCAGCAGCTTGGCCATGGGACTAGCCTACAATGAGCAGTTCTTC; CDR3 protein: CASSLAMGLAYNEQFF
D gene: NA; J gene: TRBJ1-2; clone size: NA; V gene: TRBV5-1; CDR3 DNA: TGCGCCAGCAGCTTGGGCCGGGAGTATGGCTACACCTTC; CDR3 protein: CASSLGREYGYTF
D gene: TRBD1; J gene: TRBJ1-2; clone size: NA; V gene: TRBV6-5; CDR3 DNA: TGTGCCACACAAACAGGGGTCTATGGCTACACCTTC; CDR3 protein: CATQTGVYGYTF
D gene: NA; J gene: TRBJ1-4; clone size: NA; V gene: TRBV18; CDR3 DNA: TGTGCCAGCTCACCAGAGTGGGGGCCTAATGAAAAACTGTTTTTT; CDR3 protein: CASSPEWGPNEKLFF
D gene: NA; J gene: TRBJ2-1; clone size: NA; V gene: TRBV6-5; CDR3 DNA: TGTGCCAGCAGTCGTGCCGGGACTCGCGACAATGAGCAGTTCTTC; CDR3 protein: CASSRAGTRDNEQFF
D gene: TRBD1; J gene: TRBJ1-1; clone size: NA; V gene: TRBV5-1; CDR3 DNA: TGCGCCAGCAGCTTGGCCGGGACAGACAGCATCAAGCGCACTGAAGCTTTCTTT; CDR3 protein: CASSLAGTDSIKRTEAFF
D gene: NA; J gene: TRBJ2-4; clone size: NA; V gene: TRBV18; CDR3 DNA: TGTGCCAGCTCACCATGGCAGGGAGGCGAAAACATTCAGTACTTC; CDR3 protein: CASSPWQGGENIQYF